This T cell receptor beta chain was documented in a study of regulatory T cells in long-lasting Graves disease. Points on this clonotype: Its antigen is not known.

Libraries of TCR beta came from iRepertoire HTBI primers plus Arm-PCR of CDR3 regions. TCRdb processed the multiplex PCR reads anew with MiXCR; each CDR3 protein has one entry. The sample yields approximately 400,000 distinct CDR3 sequences, around 24% seen once. General study findings and limits: Sharing of public clonotypes was greater in persistent patients (about 2,500) than in new patients (about 970).

The time point: persistent/refractory GD, antithyroid drugs over 5 years with positive TRAb. The TCR library was made from RNA extracted from PBMCs. This TCR came from a female donor with Graves disease. Sequencing used peripheral blood mononuclear cells (PBMCs), obtained when the disease was refractory, from a patient treated with antithyroid drugs.

The CDR3 bases are TGTGCCAGCAGTTACAAAAGGACTAGCTCAGGCGGCATTCAGTACTTC. Translation gives CASSYKRTSSGGIQYF. This rearrangement joins TRBV6-5 to TRBJ2-4, with TRBD2 identical over 8 bases. With 2 bases clipped from V and 9 bases from J, the junction kept 12 bases outside the gene matches. The length of the CDR3 is 16 residues. Germline assignment: CDR1 MNHEY and CDR2 SVGAGI.